The clone carrying this T cell receptor (beta chain) was observed a handful of times. This sample is part of a study of neurological immune-mediated disorders. The CDR3 contains 15 residues. Trimming shortened V by 2 bases and J by 4 bases, and 9 bases separated the two germline ends. In germline, CDR1 is LNHDA, CDR2 SQIVND (reference sequence). MiXCR, applied by TCRdb to the 5' RACE reads, yields one record per CDR3 protein. The sample lists roughly 50,000 distinct CDR3 sequences, more than 9.5% seen once, with roughly 10% in the top ten. The V gene is TRBV19, the J gene TRBJ2-6; D is unclear. The source is a woman in her fifties or sixties with HTLV-1-associated myelopathy (HAM/TSP). The sample comprised PBMCs. As DNA, the CDR3 is TGTGCCAGTAGTATAAACCGGATAGGGGCCAACGTCCTGACTTTC. Its protein product is CASSINRIGANVLTF.